This TCR beta chain appears in the sequencing data of a study of OX40 agonist ivuxolimab in advanced cancers. Clones were read by immunoSEQ multiplex PCR, and TCRdb kept only the in-frame ones, dropping some. The sample has 65,000 or so clones, 75% to 90% seen once. Germline V lookup: CDR1 SQVTM, CDR2 ANQGSEA. J gave up 6 bases and V 6 bases, and 5 bases lay outside the gene matches. The CDR3 extends over 12 amino acids. This specimen was CD4+ or CD8+ T cells sorted from blood, taken in a trial of the OX40 agonist ivuxolimab. The sequence was obtained from an adult with an advanced solid tumor such as melanoma, head and neck, liver or kidney cancer. This chain links TRBV29-1 with TRBJ1-2; 9 bases match TRBD1. As DNA, the CDR3 is TGCAGCGTCGACAGGGGGAGCGATGGCTACACCTTC. Its translation: CSVDRGSDGYTF. The whole variable domain, remainder taken from reference TRBV29-1 and TRBJ1-2, is SAVISQKPSRDICQRGTSLTIQCQVDSQVTMMFWYRQQPGQSLTLIATANQGSEATYESGFVIDKFPISRPNLTFSTLTVSNMSPEDSSIYLCSVDRGSDGYTFGSGTRLTVV.